What follows describes a single T cell receptor (beta chain). This CDR3 contains 14 residues. The V gene lost 5 bases and the J gene lost 3 bases, with 13 bases spanning the gap. Germline V gene sequence: CDR1 SGHNT, CDR2 YENEEA. Sequencing was performed with immunoSEQ multiplex PCR; in TCRdb, only in-frame clones are kept and a portion is missing. Found here are over 850,000 clones, around 78% of them singletons; the top ten hold 0.5% to 0.65%. This record comes from a study of shared clonotypes between healthy human individuals. Sample: memory CD4+ T cells from PBMCs. As for subset: CD45RA-negative fraction. The chain couples TRBV11-3 to TRBJ2-5; D might be TRBD1 (6 bases). This receptor was obtained from a man aged 18-30 years in good health. Some clones in this sample may be carry-over from other donors' samples. CDR3 nucleotides: TGTGCCAGCAGCCTCGACAGGACGGAAGAGACCCAGTACTTC. Its protein product is CASSLDRTEETQYF.